Each of the 15 T cell receptor beta chains below was sequenced from the same sample in a study of T-cell reconstitution after alpha-beta-depleted transplantation in children. The TCRbeta library incorporated unique molecular identifiers. TCRdb analysed the PCR reads with MiXCR anew, one entry per CDR3 protein. The profile shows about 580,000 distinct CDR3 sequences, 23% of them singletons. Sequenced here: PBMCs, mostly from graft donor cells, sampled 360 days after TCRalphabeta/CD19-depleted stem cell transplant. These receptor sequences come from a boy in the first two years of life who had a stem cell transplant for acute myeloid leukemia, so the T cells may come from the graft donor.

This clonotype came up many times. The chain carries TRBV6-1 and TRBJ2-5; D may be TRBD1 (5 bases). The germline V and J ends were trimmed by 8 bases and 2 bases, with 18 bases remaining between them. The CDR3 has 15 amino acids. CDR1 MNHNS and CDR2 SASEGT come from the germline V gene. Here the CDR3 DNA reads TGTGCCAGCGGGGTCCAGGGTATGAAGCAAGAGACCCAGTACTTC. Its translation is CASGVQGMKQETQYF.

This clonotype was seen a few times. The CDR3 coding sequence is TGTGCCAGCAGCACCGGACAGAGAAGGAACACTGAAGCTTTCTTT. Translated: CASSTGQRRNTEAFF. J is TRBJ1-1 and V is TRBV11-2; D may be TRBD1 (6 bases). CDR3 length equals 15 residues. V dropped 5 bases and J dropped 1 base, with 14 bases sitting between them. Germline CDR1 and CDR2: SGHAT and FQNNGV.

The table lists this clonotype with a few counts. The CDR3: CSAEGMRAPFAYEQYV. The CDR3 nucleotides are TGCAGTGCTGAAGGGATGCGGGCCCCCTTCGCCTACGAGCAGTACGTC. The J gene is TRBJ2-7, the V gene TRBV20-1; maybe TRBD2 (5 bases). The V gene lost 5 bases and the J gene lost 2 bases, with 22 bases spanning the gap. Germline V gene lookup returns CDR1 DFQATT and CDR2 SNEGSKA (reference sequence). The CDR3 runs to 16 residues.

This clonotype was seen only a few times. CDR3 bases: TGTGCCAGCAGTGAATGGGCCACGACAGGGGTCAATGAGCAGTTCTTC. Protein sequence: CASSEWATTGVNEQFF. The rearrangement joins TRBV25-1 to TRBJ2-1, with TRBD1 identical over 8 bases. CDR3 length: 16 amino acids. The J segment lost 6 bases and the V segment lost 1 base, leaving 8 bases of the junction unmatched. The germline gives CDR1 MGHDK, CDR2 SYGVNS.

This clonotype has only a few counts. The rearrangement uses TRBV20-1 and TRBJ2-3; possible D gene TRBD2, 6 bases. The germline gives CDR1 DFQATT, CDR2 SNEGSKA (reference sequence). V was trimmed by 5 bases and J by 6 bases, leaving 18 bases between them. The length of the CDR3 is 14 residues. CDR3 sequence (DNA): TGCAGTGCTGACAAGGGACTTCTAATGGATACGCAGTATTTT. It is translated as CSADKGLLMDTQYF.

The genes are TRBV6-2 or TRBV6-3 and TRBJ1-5; D is unclear. Per germline, CDR1 MNHEY and CDR2 SVGEGT. CDR3 length: 13 amino acids. Trimming shortened V by 4 bases and J by 7 bases, and 11 bases separated the two germline ends. The CDR3 DNA is TGTGCCAGCAGTTCCCAGGACTTCCAGCCCCAGCATTTT. Its protein product is CASSSQDFQPQHF.

DNA of the CDR3: TGCAGTGCTAGACACCCACAAGAGACCCAGTACTTC. Protein product: CSARHPQETQYF. This chain uses TRBV20-1 with TRBJ2-5, with D uncertain. The germline V gene encodes CDR1 DFQATT and CDR2 SNEGSKA (reference sequence). The germline V and J ends were trimmed by 2 bases and 2 bases, with 6 bases remaining between them. The length of the CDR3 is 12 residues.

This clonotype was seen many times. The V call is TRBV25-1, the J call TRBJ2-6; D is unclear. Between the trimmed V and J ends, which lost 6 bases and 2 bases, there was a span of 5 bases. The CDR3 covers 13 residues. Per the germline V gene, CDR1 is MGHDK and CDR2 is SYGVNS. This CDR3 is CASRETGANVLTF. DNA for the CDR3: TGTGCCAGCAGAGAGACTGGGGCCAACGTCCTGACTTTC.

This clonotype appeared a few times. The V call is TRBV20-1, the J call TRBJ2-5, with D uncertain. The CDR3 is made up of 13 amino acids. Germline lookup yields CDR1 DFQATT and CDR2 SNEGSKA (reference sequence). Trimming took off 8 bases at V and 2 bases at J, with 15 bases between the two ends. The CDR3, as DNA: TGCAGTTCCGCCTTAGTTCCTCAAGAGACCCAGTACTTC. Translating it yields CSSALVPQETQYF.

This clonotype appeared many times. The rearrangement links TRBV25-1 to TRBJ2-4, with TRBD1 identical over 8 bases. The germline gives CDR1 MGHDK, CDR2 SYGVNS. This CDR3 has 20 amino acids. After removal of 4 bases from V and 1 base from J, the junction contained 18 bases not matched to a gene. CDR3 sequence (DNA): TGTGCCAGCAGTGGTGACAGGGGTATGGGCCCGTGGATGGCCAAAAACATTCAGTACTTC. Translating gives CASSGDRGMGPWMAKNIQYF.

This clonotype was recorded many times. This sequence joins TRBV19 and TRBJ2-1; no reliable D call. The CDR3 consists of 16 residues. Trimming left V 5 bases short and J 2 bases short, with 16 bases between. Germline V gene lookup returns CDR1 LNHDA and CDR2 SQIVND (reference sequence). This chain's CDR3 is CASSPPSRVAYNEQFF. CDR3 bases: TGTGCCAGTAGTCCCCCCTCGAGAGTGGCCTACAATGAGCAGTTCTTC.

This chain connects TRBV6-6 to TRBJ1-2; 9 bases match TRBD1. Germline V lookup: CDR1 MNHNY, CDR2 SVGAGI (reference sequence). The trim removed 5 bases at V and 7 bases at J, leaving 5 bases unmatched. The CDR3 runs 13 residues. The CDR3 reads CASSPGQGSGYTF. In DNA, the CDR3 is TGTGCCAGCAGTCCGGGACAGGGCTCTGGCTACACCTTC.

J is TRBJ2-7 and V is TRBV10-3; 12 bases align to TRBD1. The germline V gene has CDR1 ENHRY and CDR2 SYGVKD. Trimming took 6 bases from V and 2 from J; bases not matched to a gene: 5. This CDR3 is 15 amino acids long. CDR3 protein: CAISQGQGAPYEQYV. The CDR3, as DNA: TGTGCCATCAGCCAGGGACAGGGGGCGCCCTACGAGCAGTACGTC.

The V and J genes are TRBV9 and TRBJ2-7; D gene unclear. The CDR3 contains 15 residues. Germline CDR1 is SGDLS and CDR2 is YYNGEE. V gave up 4 bases and J gave up 12 bases, with 26 bases separating them. The CDR3 loop reads CASSPRADGLDPRYF. The DNA for the CDR3 is TGTGCCAGCAGCCCCCGGGCTGACGGGTTGGATCCCCGGTACTTC.

This chain connects TRBV4-3 to TRBJ2-7; 7 positions match TRBD2. The CDR3 is made up of 14 amino acids. From germline, CDR1 is LGHNA and CDR2 YSLEER. V gave up 4 bases and J gave up 4 bases; unmatched junction bases: 7. The CDR3 sequence is CASSPSGDLYEQYF. As DNA, the CDR3 is TGCGCCAGCAGCCCAAGCGGGGATCTTTACGAGCAGTACTTC.